A single sample is the source of the 13 T cell receptor beta chains below, sequenced in a study of T cell responses to AZD1222 COVID-19 vaccine. The method was immunoSEQ multiplex PCR; TCRdb's version includes in-frame clones alone and lacks a portion of them. Among 84,000 or so clones listed, nearly 90% were seen once. The sequencing used peripheral blood, collected on day 0 of AZD1222 vaccination. The receptors were sampled from an adult in good health.

The rearrangement joins TRBV6-2 or TRBV6-3 to TRBJ2-1; TRBD2 matches 7 bases. CDR3 length: 17 amino acids. J gave up 8 bases and V 1 base, and 14 bases lay outside the gene matches. Germline lookup yields CDR1 MNHEY and CDR2 SVGEGT. DNA of the CDR3: TGTGCCAGCAGTTACTGGGGCGGGGGAGGTCGGCCCTATGAGCAGTTCTTC. Its translation: CASSYWGGGGRPYEQFF.

The chain carries TRBV19 and TRBJ1-4, with a tentative D call TRBD1 (6 bases). CDR3 length: 16 residues. Trimming left V 7 bases short and J 4 bases short, with 19 bases between. Looked up from germline, CDR1 is LNHDA and CDR2 is SQIVND (reference sequence). Here the CDR3 reads CASTSRRQGLNEKLFF. DNA for the CDR3: TGTGCCAGTACCAGCCGCAGGCAGGGGCTTAATGAAAAACTGTTTTTT.

Details on this clone: Other DNA variants within this sample encode the same CDR3. The chain couples TRBV12-3 or TRBV12-4 to TRBJ1-3; D not certain. The CDR3 consists of 12 residues. V was trimmed by 3 bases and J by 7 bases, leaving 7 bases between them. CDR3 sequence: CASSLSRNTIYF. The CDR3 nucleotides read TGTGCCAGCAGTTTGAGCCGGAACACCATATATTTT.

About this clone: This specimen includes other DNA sequences encoding the same CDR3. This chain connects TRBV7-3 to TRBJ2-1; D might be TRBD1 or TRBD2, each matching 5 bases. This CDR3 has 13 amino acids. The V gene's germline CDR1 is SGHTA and CDR2 FQGTGA. V was pared by 0 bases and J by 5 bases, with 5 bases between. The CDR3 protein is CASSLTGDNEQFF. CDR3 bases: TGTGCCAGCAGCTTAACGGGGGACAATGAGCAGTTCTTC.

The rearrangement uses TRBV28 and TRBJ2-3, with unresolved D. V was clipped by 3 bases and J by 1 base, with 5 bases between them. Germline V lookup: CDR1 MDHEN, CDR2 SYDVKM. The CDR3 runs 13 residues. The CDR3 region is CASSFPGTDTQYF. The CDR3 region has the DNA TGTGCCAGCAGTTTCCCGGGCACAGATACGCAGTATTTT.

This clone has a single count. The V call is TRBV7-9, the J call TRBJ2-2, with 9 bases matching TRBD2. The CDR3 runs to 15 residues. With 2 bases clipped from V and 5 bases from J, the junction kept 3 bases outside the gene matches. CDR1 and CDR2 from the germline V gene are SEHNR and FQNEAQ (reference sequence). CDR3 sequence: CASSLRREGTGELFF. In DNA, the CDR3 is TGTGCCAGCAGCTTACGGCGGGAGGGGACCGGGGAGCTGTTTTTT.

A single count supports this clone. This chain links TRBV6-5 with TRBJ2-7; D may be TRBD1 (5 bases). V was cut by 6 bases and J by 2 bases, with 8 bases left in between. Per the germline V gene, CDR1 is MNHEY and CDR2 is SVGAGI. The CDR3 is made up of 12 amino acids. The CDR3 nucleotides read TGTGCCAGCAGAAAGGGGCCCTACGAGCAGTACTTC. It yields the protein CASRKGPYEQYF.

Written as DNA, the CDR3 is TGTGCCAGCAGTGAACAGCTCCTTACCAGCTATGGCTACACCTTC. Protein product: CASSEQLLTSYGYTF. The chain recombines TRBV2 with TRBJ1-2, with unresolved D. CDR1 and CDR2 from the germline V gene are SNHLY and FYNNEI. The ends were cut back, 2 bases at V and 4 bases at J, with 14 bases in the middle. This CDR3 spans 15 amino acids.

The CDR3 nucleotides read TGCGCCAGCAGCTTGGCCAACCGACAGGGCAACTATGGCTACACCTTC. Translating gives CASSLANRQGNYGYTF. The chain has TRBV5-1 and TRBJ1-2, with 7 bases that match TRBD1. The germline CDR1 and CDR2 sequences are SGHRS and YFSETQ. The ends lost 0 bases at V and 2 bases at J; junction bases unmatched: 7. CDR3 length equals 16 residues.

The chain joins TRBV5-1 to TRBJ1-4, with TRBD1 matching 11 bases. The CDR3 spans 14 residues. J gave up 7 bases and V 5 bases, and 4 bases lay outside the gene matches. Germline V gene data show CDR1 as SGHRS and CDR2 as YFSETQ. The CDR3 is CASRGTGGIEKLFF. The CDR3 coding sequence is TGCGCCAGCAGGGGGACAGGGGGAATTGAAAAACTGTTTTTT. Combining the CDR3 with reference TRBV5-1 and TRBJ1-4 gives the whole variable domain KAGVTQTPRYLIKTRGQQVTLSCSPISGHRSVSWYQQTPGQGLQFLFEYFSETQRNKGNFPGRFSGRQFSNSRSEMNVSTLELGDSALYLCASRGTGGIEKLFFGSGTQLSVL.

In regard to this clone: Sequence at one end of the junction differs from germline and may be a read error. V usage is TRBV7-7 and J usage is TRBJ2-1; the match to TRBD1 covers 12 bases. The germline CDR1 and CDR2 sequences are SSHAT and FNYEAQ (reference sequence). CDR3 length: 15 amino acids. The CDR3 here is CASSRDRGPNNEQFF. The CDR3 region has the DNA TGTGCTAGCAGCCGGGACAGGGGGCCCAACAATGAGCAGTTCTTC.

The table lists this clone with a few counts. This sequence joins TRBV19 and TRBJ1-2, with no clear D. The CDR3 contains 11 residues. The germline V gene has CDR1 LNHDA and CDR2 SQIVND (reference sequence). Trimming removed 5 bases at V and 8 bases at J, with 9 bases between. Here the CDR3 DNA reads TGTGCCAGTAGTCCTGACCGAGGCTACACCTTC. It yields the protein CASSPDRGYTF.

The rearrangement links TRBV2 to TRBJ2-7; D is possibly TRBD2 (6 bases). CDR3 length equals 13 residues. CDR1 SNHLY and CDR2 FYNNEI come from the germline V gene. The ends were cut back, 5 bases at V and 2 bases at J, with 10 bases in the middle. This CDR3 is CASSLAEAYEQYF. CDR3 nucleotide sequence: TGTGCCAGCAGTTTAGCGGAAGCCTACGAGCAGTACTTC.